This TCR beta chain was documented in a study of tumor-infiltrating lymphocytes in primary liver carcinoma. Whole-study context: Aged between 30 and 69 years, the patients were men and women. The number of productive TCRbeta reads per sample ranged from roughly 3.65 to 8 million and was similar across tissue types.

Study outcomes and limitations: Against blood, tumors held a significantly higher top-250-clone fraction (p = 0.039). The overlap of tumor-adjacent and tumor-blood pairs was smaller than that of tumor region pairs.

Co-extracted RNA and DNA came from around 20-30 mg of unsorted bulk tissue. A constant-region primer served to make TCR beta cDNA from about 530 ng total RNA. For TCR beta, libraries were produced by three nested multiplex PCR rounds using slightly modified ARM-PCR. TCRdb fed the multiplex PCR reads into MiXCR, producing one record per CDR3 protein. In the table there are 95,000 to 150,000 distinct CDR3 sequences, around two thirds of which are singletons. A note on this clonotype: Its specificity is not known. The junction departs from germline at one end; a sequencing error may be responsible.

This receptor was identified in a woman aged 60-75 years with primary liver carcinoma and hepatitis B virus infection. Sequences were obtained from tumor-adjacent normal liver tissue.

CDR3 nucleotides: TGTGCCAGCAACTACAGGGGGGACAGCAATCAGCTCCAGCATTTT. Encoded protein: CASNYRGDSNQLQHF. The J gene is TRBJ1-5, the V gene TRBV6-4, with 8 positions matching TRBD1. CDR3 size: 15 residues. CDR1 and CDR2 (germline): MRHNA, SNTAGT.